Each of the 27 T cell receptor beta chains below was sequenced from the same sample in a study of cytomegalovirus exposure and HLA in healthy donors. 13 Jbeta primers and 60 Vbeta primers were used for the PCR. TCRdb keeps only in-frame clones here, not all; method: immunoSEQ multiplex PCR. The sample data list 100,000 to 150,000 clones. The sequenced material came from PBMCs. These receptors originate from a man between 18 and 29 years old in good health and CMV-seronegative.

The V gene is TRBV4-3, the J gene TRBJ2-1; TRBD1 matches 7 bases. The V segment lost 4 bases and the J segment 1 base; nucleotides outside the gene matches: 4. The CDR3 sequence is 15 residues long. The germline gives CDR1 LGHNA, CDR2 YSLEER. The CDR3 protein is CASSPRQGSYNEQFF. CDR3 nucleotide sequence: TGCGCCAGCAGCCCTCGACAGGGTTCCTACAATGAGCAGTTCTTC.

This chain joins TRBV2 and TRBJ2-7, with a possible D match to TRBD1 (5 bases). CDR1 SNHLY and CDR2 FYNNEI come from the germline V gene. The CDR3 extends over 13 amino acids. Trimming stripped 5 bases from V and 2 bases from J, with 10 bases between. Written as DNA, the CDR3 is TGTGCCAGCAGTTTGACAGTAACCTACGAGCAGTACTTC. Translated: CASSLTVTYEQYF.

The genes are TRBV5-6 and TRBJ2-5, with D perhaps matching TRBD2 (5 bases). This CDR3 has 14 amino acids. The germline V gene encodes CDR1 SGHDT and CDR2 YYEEEE. V lost 4 bases and J lost 4, with 14 bases in between. The DNA of the CDR3 is TGTGCCAGCAGCCCGAGAGGGTTTCGAGAGACCCAGTACTTC. It specifies CASSPRGFRETQYF.

The chain employs TRBV14 and TRBJ2-7; tentative D call: TRBD2 (6 bases). The V end lost 6 bases, the J end lost 3 bases, and 12 bases lay between the germline ends. Per germline, CDR1 SGHDN and CDR2 FVKESK. The CDR3 length is 13 residues. The CDR3 spells CASRAVGGYEQYF. In nucleotides, the CDR3 is TGTGCCAGCAGGGCGGTGGGAGGCTACGAGCAGTACTTC.

The genes are TRBV9 and TRBJ2-7; maybe TRBD2 (5 bases). CDR1 and CDR2 from the germline V gene are SGDLS and YYNGEE. V lost 3 bases to trimming and J lost 1 base, with 8 bases between them. This CDR3 comprises 13 residues. The chain's CDR3 is CASSERLSYEQYF. In DNA, the CDR3 is TGTGCCAGCAGCGAGCGGCTGTCCTACGAGCAGTACTTC.

This chain uses TRBV7-2 with TRBJ2-7; 9 positions agree with TRBD1. Germline V CDR1 and CDR2: SGHTA, FQGNSA. The V and J ends lost 3 bases and 3 bases, in that order; junction bases with no gene match: 6. This CDR3 has 15 amino acids. The chain's CDR3 is CASSFPPGQGYEQYF. The CDR3 DNA is TGTGCCAGCAGCTTTCCTCCGGGACAGGGCTACGAGCAGTACTTC.

V usage is TRBV29-1 and J usage is TRBJ1-2; tentatively, D is TRBD1 (5 bases). V dropped 0 bases and J dropped 9 bases, with 14 bases sitting between them. Germline CDR1 SQVTM, CDR2 ANQGSEA. The CDR3 runs 13 residues. CDR3 protein: CSVEDRRGVSYTF. The DNA for the CDR3 is TGCAGCGTTGAAGATCGGCGGGGCGTCAGCTACACCTTC.

This chain connects TRBV6-1 to TRBJ2-4; 11 positions agree with TRBD2. V lost 2 bases to trimming and J lost 0 bases; unmatched junction nucleotides: 9. This CDR3 has 19 amino acids. CDR1 MNHNS and CDR2 SASEGT come from the germline V gene. The CDR3 sequence: CASSEFPGLADLAKNIQYF. CDR3 DNA sequence: TGTGCCAGCAGTGAATTCCCGGGACTAGCGGACTTAGCCAAAAACATTCAGTACTTC.

V usage is TRBV7-3 and J usage is TRBJ2-3; TRBD2 matches at 10 bases. CDR3 length: 15 amino acids. The germline V gene has CDR1 SGHTA and CDR2 FQGTGA. V trimming: 5 bases; J trimming: 5 bases; junction bases outside the gene matches: 7. CDR3 residues: CASSPSLAGVDTQYF. CDR3 nucleotide sequence: TGTGCCAGCAGCCCGAGCCTAGCGGGGGTAGATACGCAGTATTTT.

This rearrangement joins TRBV5-1 to TRBJ2-7; D uncertain. Germline CDR1 reads SGHRS; CDR2 reads YFSETQ. V was pared by 4 bases and J by 4 bases, with 9 bases between. The CDR3 has 12 amino acids. The CDR3 loop reads CASSKAFYEQYF. The CDR3 region has the DNA TGCGCCAGCAGCAAAGCATTTTACGAGCAGTACTTC.

The rearrangement uses TRBV28 and TRBJ1-5; D may be TRBD1 (6 bases). Per germline, CDR1 MDHEN and CDR2 SYDVKM. V lost 5 bases and J lost 2, with 13 bases in between. This CDR3 is 15 amino acids long. The CDR3 region is CASSIIRGGNQPQHF. The CDR3 DNA reads as TGTGCCAGCAGTATAATCAGGGGAGGCAATCAGCCCCAGCATTTT.

V is TRBV10-3 and J is TRBJ1-2, with TRBD1 identical over 8 bases. This CDR3 is 16 amino acids long. CDR1 and CDR2 from the germline V gene are ENHRY and SYGVKD. V lost 4 bases to trimming and J lost 8 bases; unmatched junction nucleotides: 15. The CDR3 coding sequence is TGTGCCATCAGTGGGGGTCAGGGGGCGACGGTGTCCGGCTACACCTTC. Translated, it gives CAISGGQGATVSGYTF.

The V call is TRBV4-1, the J call TRBJ2-1; 8 bases are shared with TRBD2. J lost 7 bases, V lost 0 bases, and 8 bases had no gene match. The CDR3 spans 16 residues. Germline V gene sequence: CDR1 MGHRA, CDR2 YSYEKL. This CDR3 reads CASSQDRRGDRNEQFF. In nucleotides, the CDR3 is TGCGCCAGCAGCCAAGATCGGCGGGGGGATCGTAATGAGCAGTTCTTC.

The V gene is TRBV5-1, the J gene TRBJ2-7, with a possible D match to TRBD2 (6 bases). V lost 3 bases and J lost 2, with 12 bases in between. In germline, CDR1 is SGHRS, CDR2 YFSETQ. CDR3 length: 14 residues. The CDR3 here is CASSWHSGTYEQYF. The CDR3 bases are TGCGCCAGCAGCTGGCATAGCGGCACCTACGAGCAGTACTTC.

The V call is TRBV7-9, the J call TRBJ2-2; 10 bases are shared with TRBD1. J gave up 3 bases and V 6 bases, and 4 bases lay outside the gene matches. Germline values: CDR1 SEHNR, CDR2 FQNEAQ (reference sequence). This CDR3 is 15 amino acids long. CDR3 nucleotides: TGTGCCAGCAGGCGGGACAGGGGCGACACCGGGGAGCTGTTTTTT. This gives the protein CASRRDRGDTGELFF.

The chain uses TRBV6-5 and TRBJ2-1; the match to TRBD2 covers 8 bases. CDR3 length: 16 amino acids. Per the germline V gene, CDR1 is MNHEY and CDR2 is SVGAGI. V trimming: 0 bases; J trimming: 5 bases; junction bases outside the gene matches: 6. The CDR3 coding sequence is TGTGCCAGCAGTTACTCGCGGGGGGCGCGTAACAATGAGCAGTTCTTC. This translates into CASSYSRGARNNEQFF.

The CDR3 DNA is TGCCACCGTACTAGCGGTTCCCTGGGCACAGATACGCAGTATTTT. The encoded protein is CHRTSGSLGTDTQYF. The V gene is TRBV29-1, the J gene TRBJ2-3; TRBD2 aligns across 8 bases. CDR3 length: 15 residues. Germline assignment: CDR1 SQVTM and CDR2 ANQGSEA.

This rearrangement joins TRBV27 to TRBJ2-1; 8 nucleotides match TRBD1. V lost 6 bases and J lost 7; bases outside the gene matches: 11. The CDR3 is 15 amino acids. Per the germline V gene, CDR1 is MNHEY and CDR2 is SMNVEV (reference sequence). CDR3 residues: CASSLPGQGVNEQFF. The CDR3 bases are TGTGCCAGCAGCCTCCCCGGACAGGGTGTGAATGAGCAGTTCTTC.

The V and J genes are TRBV30 and TRBJ2-1; weak D call: TRBD2 (6 bases). Germline V lookup: CDR1 GTSNPN, CDR2 SVGIG (reference sequence). CDR3 length: 14 residues. The CDR3 protein is CALRDGGAVNEQFF. Written as DNA, the CDR3 is TGTGCTCTGAGAGACGGGGGAGCGGTCAATGAGCAGTTCTTC.

V usage is TRBV7-9 and J usage is TRBJ1-1, with TRBD1 matching over 7 bases. The junction had 4 bases not matched to a gene; V was cut back by 2 bases and J by 1 base. Germline V gene lookup returns CDR1 SEHNR and CDR2 FQNEAQ (reference sequence). The CDR3 contains 15 residues. The CDR3 DNA reads as TGTGCCAGCAGCTTATTTGACAGGGAGAACACTGAAGCTTTCTTT. Translated, it gives CASSLFDRENTEAFF. Filled out from reference TRBV7-9 and TRBJ1-1, the complete variable domain reads DTGVSQNPRHKITKRGQNVTFRCDPISEHNRLYWYRQTLGQGPEFLTYFQNEAQLEKSRLLSDRFSAERPKGSFSTLEIQRTEQGDSAMYLCASSLFDRENTEAFFGQGTRLTVV.

The gene calls are TRBV6-5 and TRBJ1-5, with D possibly being TRBD1 (5 bases). Per germline, CDR1 MNHEY and CDR2 SVGAGI. The V end lost 6 bases, the J end lost 3 bases, and 12 bases lay between the germline ends. This CDR3 region has 14 residues. This chain's CDR3 is CASSLDRNNQPQHF. The CDR3 coding sequence is TGTGCCAGCAGCCTCGACAGAAACAATCAGCCCCAGCATTTT.

The genes are TRBV28 and TRBJ2-2; a weak D match, TRBD2 (5 bases). Germline CDR1 reads MDHEN; CDR2 reads SYDVKM. The germline V and J ends were trimmed by 1 base and 7 bases, with 7 bases remaining between them. CDR3 length: 13 amino acids. DNA for the CDR3: TGTGCCAGCAGTTTATCCGGGGACGGGGAGCTGTTTTTT. Translation gives CASSLSGDGELFF.

The chain joins TRBV9 to TRBJ1-1; the match to TRBD1 covers 9 bases. Germline CDR1 reads SGDLS; CDR2 reads YYNGEE. The CDR3 spans 15 residues. Trimming removed 1 base from V and 5 bases from J; junction bases left unmatched: 6. This chain's CDR3 is CASSVSDRGKTEAFF. The CDR3 region has the DNA TGTGCCAGCAGCGTATCAGACAGGGGGAAAACTGAAGCTTTCTTT.

V gene TRBV7-9 combines with J gene TRBJ2-2; D uncertain. Germline V CDR1 and CDR2: SEHNR, FQNEAQ (reference sequence). With 7 bases removed from V and 3 bases from J, the gap between germline ends came to 6 bases. The CDR3 is 12 residues long. CDR3 bases: TGTGCCAGCAAGCGAGACACCGGGGAGCTGTTTTTT. Amino acid sequence: CASKRDTGELFF.

The J gene is TRBJ2-5, the V gene TRBV4-2, with a weak D call TRBD2 (6 bases). This CDR3 has 15 residues. The germline V gene encodes CDR1 LGHNA and CDR2 YNFKEQ. The V end lost 2 bases, the J end lost 8 bases, and 18 bases lay between the germline ends. CDR3 protein: CASSQTGGDWQTQYF. The CDR3 DNA is TGTGCCAGCAGCCAAACTGGCGGGGATTGGCAAACCCAGTACTTC.

The J gene is TRBJ2-4, the V gene TRBV7-9; TRBD1 aligns across 8 bases. The CDR3 length is 14 residues. Germline CDR1 and CDR2: SEHNR and FQNEAQ (reference sequence). V gave up 3 bases and J gave up 7 bases; unmatched junction bases: 5. In DNA, the CDR3 is TGTGCCAGCAGCTTGGACAGGGAAGGGAACATTCAGTACTTC. Its translation: CASSLDREGNIQYF.

As DNA, the CDR3 is TGCAGCTTCCACGACCCGAGGGCCACTGAAGCTTTCTTT. The encoded protein is CSFHDPRATEAFF. The genes are TRBV29-1 and TRBJ1-1, with no clear D. The CDR3 length is 13 residues. Per the germline V gene, CDR1 is SQVTM and CDR2 is ANQGSEA. V was pared by 8 bases and J by 4 bases, with 17 bases between.